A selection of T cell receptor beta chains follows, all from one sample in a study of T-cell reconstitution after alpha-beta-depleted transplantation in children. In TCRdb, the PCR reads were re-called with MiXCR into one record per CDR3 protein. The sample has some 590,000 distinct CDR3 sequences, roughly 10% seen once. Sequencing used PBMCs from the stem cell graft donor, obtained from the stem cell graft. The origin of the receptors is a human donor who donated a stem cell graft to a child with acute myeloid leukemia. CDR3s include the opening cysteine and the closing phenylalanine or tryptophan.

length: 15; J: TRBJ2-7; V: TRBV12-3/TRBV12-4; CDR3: CASREGLAGSYEQYF
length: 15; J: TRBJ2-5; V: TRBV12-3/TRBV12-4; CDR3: CASSPTGTRGETQYF
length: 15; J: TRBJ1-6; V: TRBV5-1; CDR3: CASSHTGTANSPLHF
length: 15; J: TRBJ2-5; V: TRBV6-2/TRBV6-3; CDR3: CASSKLAGLGETQYF
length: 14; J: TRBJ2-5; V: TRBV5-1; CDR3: CASSLTGAVGTQYF
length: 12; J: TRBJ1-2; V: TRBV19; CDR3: CASSGEPYGYTF
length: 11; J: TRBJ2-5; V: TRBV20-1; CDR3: CSAIVSDAQYF
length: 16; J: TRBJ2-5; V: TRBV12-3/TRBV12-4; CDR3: CASSFKSGGLPATQYF
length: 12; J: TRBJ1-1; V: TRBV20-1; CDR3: CSARTFDTEAFF
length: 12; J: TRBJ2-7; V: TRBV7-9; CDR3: CASTPGYYEQYF
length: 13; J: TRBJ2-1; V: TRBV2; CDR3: CASAKGAPGEQFF
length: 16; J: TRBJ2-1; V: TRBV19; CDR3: CASSSPGLGRSNEQFF
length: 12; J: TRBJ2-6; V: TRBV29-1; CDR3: CSVRTGANVLTF
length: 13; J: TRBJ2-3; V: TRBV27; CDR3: CASSSQQGVTQYF
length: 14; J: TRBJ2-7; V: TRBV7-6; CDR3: CASSADSTHYEQYF
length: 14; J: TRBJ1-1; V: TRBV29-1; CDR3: CSALEWTRNTEAFF
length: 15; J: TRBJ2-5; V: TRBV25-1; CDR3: CASSPQGTGYRTQYF
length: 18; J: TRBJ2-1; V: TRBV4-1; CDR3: CASSQTPNPRGSYNEQFF
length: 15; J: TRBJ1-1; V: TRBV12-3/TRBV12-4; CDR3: CASSLKTGGDTEAFF
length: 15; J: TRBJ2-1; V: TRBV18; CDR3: CASSPDRLSYNEQFF
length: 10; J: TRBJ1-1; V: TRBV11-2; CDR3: CASSLRWAFF
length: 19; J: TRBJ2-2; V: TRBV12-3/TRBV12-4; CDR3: CASTISTSGRGRNTGELFF
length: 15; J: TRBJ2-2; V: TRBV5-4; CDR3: CASSFVRGNTGELFF
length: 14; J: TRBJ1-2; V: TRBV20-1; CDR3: CSAQTRERNYGYTF
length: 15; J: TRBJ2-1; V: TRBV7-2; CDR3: CASSYRRDYYNEQFF
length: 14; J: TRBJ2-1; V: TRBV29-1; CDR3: CSGQPGLAGGEQFF
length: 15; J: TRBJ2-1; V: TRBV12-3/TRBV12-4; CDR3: CASRLPGHQYNEQFF
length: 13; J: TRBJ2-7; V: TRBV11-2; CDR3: CASREQGVDEQYF
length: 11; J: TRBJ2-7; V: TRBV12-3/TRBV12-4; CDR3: CASRLSVEQYF
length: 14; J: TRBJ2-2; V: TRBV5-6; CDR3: CASSLGTYTGELFF
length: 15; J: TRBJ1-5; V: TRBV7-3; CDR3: CASRLTAYSNQPQHF
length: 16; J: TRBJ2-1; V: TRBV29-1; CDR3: CSVDEISGRAQNEQFF
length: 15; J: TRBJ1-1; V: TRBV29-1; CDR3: CSVGQGSMRNTEAFF
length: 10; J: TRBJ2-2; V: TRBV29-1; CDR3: CSGGTGELFF
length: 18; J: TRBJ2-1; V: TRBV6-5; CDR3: CASSFGTSGMGTRNEQFF
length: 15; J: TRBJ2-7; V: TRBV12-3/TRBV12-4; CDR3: CASSREGTGAYEQYF
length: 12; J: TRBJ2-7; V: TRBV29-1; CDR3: CSVEGQTYEQYF
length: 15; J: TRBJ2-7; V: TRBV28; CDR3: CASKVHGQGSYEQYF
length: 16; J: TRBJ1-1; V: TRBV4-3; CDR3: CASSRRTGGMNTEAFF
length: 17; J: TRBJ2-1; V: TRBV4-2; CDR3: CASSQSRASGPLNEQFF
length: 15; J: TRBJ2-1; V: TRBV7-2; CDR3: CASSLVGGRAGEQFF
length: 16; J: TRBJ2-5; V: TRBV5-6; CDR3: CASSSDSGRRSETQYF
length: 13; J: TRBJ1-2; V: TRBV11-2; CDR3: CASSLPRAYGYTF
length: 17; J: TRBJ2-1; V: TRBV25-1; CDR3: CASSRPGGGRGNNEQFF
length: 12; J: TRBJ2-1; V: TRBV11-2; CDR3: CASSFGWREQFF
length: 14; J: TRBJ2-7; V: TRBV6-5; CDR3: CASSYADRGYEQYF
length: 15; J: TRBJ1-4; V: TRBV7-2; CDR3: CASSPRDRGREKLFF
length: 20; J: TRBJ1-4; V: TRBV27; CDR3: CASMYRALGISKPTNEKLFF
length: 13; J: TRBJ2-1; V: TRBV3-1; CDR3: CASSQTGVGEQFF
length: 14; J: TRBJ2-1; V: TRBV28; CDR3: CASSWDRGRSEQFF